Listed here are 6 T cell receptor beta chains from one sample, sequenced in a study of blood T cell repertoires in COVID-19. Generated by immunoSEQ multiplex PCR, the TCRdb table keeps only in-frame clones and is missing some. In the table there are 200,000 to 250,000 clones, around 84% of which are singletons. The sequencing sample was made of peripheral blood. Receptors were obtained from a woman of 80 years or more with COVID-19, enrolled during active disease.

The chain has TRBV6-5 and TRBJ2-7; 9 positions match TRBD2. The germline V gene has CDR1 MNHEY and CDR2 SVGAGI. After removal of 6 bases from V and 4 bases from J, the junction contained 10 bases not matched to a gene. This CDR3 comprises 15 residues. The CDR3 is CASSSPQRGVYEQYV. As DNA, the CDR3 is TGTGCCAGCAGCTCCCCCCAGCGGGGGGTTTACGAGCAGTACGTC.

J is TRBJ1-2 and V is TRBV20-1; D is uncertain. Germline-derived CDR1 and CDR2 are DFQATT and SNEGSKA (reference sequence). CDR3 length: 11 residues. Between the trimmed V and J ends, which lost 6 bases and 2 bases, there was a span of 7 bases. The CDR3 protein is CSAGENYGYTF. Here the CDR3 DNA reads TGCAGTGCCGGGGAAAACTATGGCTACACCTTC.

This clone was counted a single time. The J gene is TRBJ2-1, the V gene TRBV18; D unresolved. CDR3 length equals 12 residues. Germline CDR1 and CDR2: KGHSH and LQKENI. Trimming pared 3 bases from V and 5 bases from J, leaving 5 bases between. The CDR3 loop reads CASSPTHNEQFF. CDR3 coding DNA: TGTGCCAGCTCACCGACTCACAATGAGCAGTTCTTC.

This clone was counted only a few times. CDR3 nucleotide sequence: TGTGCCAGCAGCTCGGGGGTATCTGGGGCCAACGTCCTGACTTTC. Amino acid sequence: CASSSGVSGANVLTF. The chain joins TRBV11-1 to TRBJ2-6, with D possibly matching TRBD2 (6 bases). The germline gives CDR1 SGHAT, CDR2 FQDESV (reference sequence). The V end lost 4 bases, the J end lost 1 base, and 8 bases lay between the germline ends. The CDR3 totals 15 residues.

DNA for the CDR3: TGTGCCTGGAGTGTACACAACTATGGCTACACCTTC. Translated: CAWSVHNYGYTF. The chain combines TRBV30 with TRBJ1-2; D unresolved. The V gene's germline CDR1 is GTSNPN and CDR2 SVGIG (reference sequence). V was trimmed by 0 bases and J by 2 bases, leaving 4 bases between them. The CDR3 covers 12 residues.

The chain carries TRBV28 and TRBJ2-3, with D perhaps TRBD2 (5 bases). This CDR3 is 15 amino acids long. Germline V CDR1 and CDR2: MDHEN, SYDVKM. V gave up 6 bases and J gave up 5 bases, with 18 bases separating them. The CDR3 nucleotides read TGTGCCAGCAGGCCCGAGCTCTCGAGCGGAGATACGCAGTATTTT. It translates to CASRPELSSGDTQYF.